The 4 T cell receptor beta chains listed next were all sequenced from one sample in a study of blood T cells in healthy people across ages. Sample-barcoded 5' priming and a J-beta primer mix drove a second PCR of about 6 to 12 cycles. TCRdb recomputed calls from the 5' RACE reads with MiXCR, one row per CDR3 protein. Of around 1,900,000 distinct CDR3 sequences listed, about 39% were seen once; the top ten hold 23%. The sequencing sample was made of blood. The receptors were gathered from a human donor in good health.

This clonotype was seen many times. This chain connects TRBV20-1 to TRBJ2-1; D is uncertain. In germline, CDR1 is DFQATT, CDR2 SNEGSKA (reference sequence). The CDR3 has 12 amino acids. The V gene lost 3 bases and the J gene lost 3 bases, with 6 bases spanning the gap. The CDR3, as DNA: TGCAGTGCTAGGCGAGTCTACAATGAGCAGTTCTTC. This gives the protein CSARRVYNEQFF.

CDR3 region: CASSKGPSYTDTQYF. The CDR3 DNA follows: TGTGCCAGCAGCAAGGGGCCATCTTACACAGATACGCAGTATTTT. The chain couples TRBV7-3 to TRBJ2-3; tentative D call: TRBD1 (5 bases). CDR1 and CDR2 (germline): SGHTA, FQGTGA. V was trimmed by 5 bases and J by 2 bases, leaving 14 bases between them. The CDR3 is 15 residues long.

The CDR3 DNA reads TGTGCCAGCAGTACACATTACCCAGGATCGGTTGGCTATGGCTACACCTTC. It codes for CASSTHYPGSVGYGYTF. V is TRBV6-1 and J is TRBJ1-2; D is uncertain. The CDR3 consists of 17 residues. Germline V CDR1 and CDR2: MNHNS, SASEGT. V was pared by 5 bases and J by 4 bases, with 23 bases between.

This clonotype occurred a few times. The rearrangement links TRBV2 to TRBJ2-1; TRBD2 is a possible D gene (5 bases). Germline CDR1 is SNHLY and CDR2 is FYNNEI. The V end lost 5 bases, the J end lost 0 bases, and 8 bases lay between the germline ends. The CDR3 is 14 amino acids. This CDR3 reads CASSWTYSYNEQFF. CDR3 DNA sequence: TGTGCCAGCAGTTGGACTTACTCCTACAATGAGCAGTTCTTC.